This T cell receptor (beta chain) was identified in a study of molecular identifiers for immune sequencing clone quantification. One entry per CDR3 protein results from TCRdb running MiXCR on the PCR reads. Found here are about 510,000 distinct CDR3 sequences, roughly 24% of them singletons; the top ten hold under 0.8%. Per germline, CDR1 SGHAT and CDR2 FQNNGV. V was shortened by 3 bases and J by 4 bases, with 12 bases between the two germline ends. The CDR3 sequence is 14 residues long. The source material was naive CD8+ T cells from blood, with Jurkat cell RNA spiked in. The sample's subset: FACS-sorted CD8+CD4-CCR7+CD45RA+ naive T cells. The V gene is TRBV11-2, the J gene TRBJ1-1; no firm D call. The source is a human donor in good health. Some libraries in this study had Jurkat cell RNA spiked in. CDR3 sequence: CASSFGGFGTEAFF. The CDR3 DNA reads TGTGCCAGCAGCTTCGGAGGGTTTGGCACTGAAGCTTTCTTT.